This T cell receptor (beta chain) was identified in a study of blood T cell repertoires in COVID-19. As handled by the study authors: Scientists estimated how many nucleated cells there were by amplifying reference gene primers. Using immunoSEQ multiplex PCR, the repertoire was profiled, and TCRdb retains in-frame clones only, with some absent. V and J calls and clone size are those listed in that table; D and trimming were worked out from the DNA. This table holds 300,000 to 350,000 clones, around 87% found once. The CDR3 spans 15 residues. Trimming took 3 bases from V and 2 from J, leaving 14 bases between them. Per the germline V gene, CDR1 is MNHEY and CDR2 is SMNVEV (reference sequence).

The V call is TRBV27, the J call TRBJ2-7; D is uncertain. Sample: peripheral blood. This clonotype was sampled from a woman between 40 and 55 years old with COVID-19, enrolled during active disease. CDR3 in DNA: TGTGCCAGCAGTTTCGACTCAACCATCCCCTACGAGCAGTACTTC. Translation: CASSFDSTIPYEQYF.